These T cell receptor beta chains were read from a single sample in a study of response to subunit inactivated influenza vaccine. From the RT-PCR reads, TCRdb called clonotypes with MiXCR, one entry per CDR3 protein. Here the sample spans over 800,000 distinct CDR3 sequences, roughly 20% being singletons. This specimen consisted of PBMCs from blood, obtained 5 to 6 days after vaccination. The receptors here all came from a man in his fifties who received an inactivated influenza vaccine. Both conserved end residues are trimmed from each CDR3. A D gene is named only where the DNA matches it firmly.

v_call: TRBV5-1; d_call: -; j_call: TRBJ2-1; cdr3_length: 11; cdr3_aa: ATSRGGENEQF
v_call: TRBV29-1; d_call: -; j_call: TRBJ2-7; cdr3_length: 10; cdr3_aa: SVEHSSYEQY
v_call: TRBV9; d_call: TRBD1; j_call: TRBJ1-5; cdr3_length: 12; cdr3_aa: ASSVGTGHQPQH
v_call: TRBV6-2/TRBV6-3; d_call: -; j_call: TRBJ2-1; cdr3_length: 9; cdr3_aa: ASSYFHEQF
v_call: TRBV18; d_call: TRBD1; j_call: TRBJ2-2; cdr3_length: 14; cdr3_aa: ASSPGGQGITGELF
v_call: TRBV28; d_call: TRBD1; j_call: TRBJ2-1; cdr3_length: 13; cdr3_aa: ASSTTGWNYNEQF
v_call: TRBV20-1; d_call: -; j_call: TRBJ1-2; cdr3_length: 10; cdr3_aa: SAKTGNYGYT
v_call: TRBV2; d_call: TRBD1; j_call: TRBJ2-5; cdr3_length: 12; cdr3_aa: ASKLDRGAETQY
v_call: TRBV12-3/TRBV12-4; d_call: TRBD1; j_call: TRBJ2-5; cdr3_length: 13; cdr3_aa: ASTPGQGARKTQY
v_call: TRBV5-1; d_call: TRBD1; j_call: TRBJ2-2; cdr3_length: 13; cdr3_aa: ASMQGTGLAGELF
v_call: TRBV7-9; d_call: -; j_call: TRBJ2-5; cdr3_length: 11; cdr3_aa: ASSLSIQETQY
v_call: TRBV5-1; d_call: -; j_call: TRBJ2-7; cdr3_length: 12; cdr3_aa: ASSSRGITYEQY
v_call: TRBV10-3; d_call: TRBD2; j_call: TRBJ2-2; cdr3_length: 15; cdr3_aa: AISPLRRGANTGELF
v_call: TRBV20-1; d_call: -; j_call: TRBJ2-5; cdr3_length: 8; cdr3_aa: SAANLTQY
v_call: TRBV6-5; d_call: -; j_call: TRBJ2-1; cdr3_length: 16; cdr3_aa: ASSYRTLLNREEREQF
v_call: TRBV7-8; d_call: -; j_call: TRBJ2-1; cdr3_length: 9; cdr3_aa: ATGAYNEQF
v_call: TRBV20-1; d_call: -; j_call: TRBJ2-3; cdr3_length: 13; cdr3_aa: TATGTLLRADTQY
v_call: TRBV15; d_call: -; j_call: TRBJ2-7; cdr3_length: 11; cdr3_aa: ATSLTTSYEQY
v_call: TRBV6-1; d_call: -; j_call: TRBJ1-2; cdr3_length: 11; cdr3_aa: ASWGAAARGYT
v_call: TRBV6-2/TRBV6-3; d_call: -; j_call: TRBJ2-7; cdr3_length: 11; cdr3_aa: ASGRDGYYEQY
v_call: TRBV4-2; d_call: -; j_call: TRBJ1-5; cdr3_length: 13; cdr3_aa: ASSQDGGWHQPQH
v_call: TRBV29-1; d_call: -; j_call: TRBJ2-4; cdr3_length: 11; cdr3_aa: SVAKGTKNIQY
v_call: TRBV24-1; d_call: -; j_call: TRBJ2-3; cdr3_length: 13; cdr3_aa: ATSDLDAGADTQY
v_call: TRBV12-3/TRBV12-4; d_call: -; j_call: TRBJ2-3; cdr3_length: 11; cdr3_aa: ASSSRATDTQY
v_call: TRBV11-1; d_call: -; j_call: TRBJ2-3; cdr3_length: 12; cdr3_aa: ASSSGPSTDTQY
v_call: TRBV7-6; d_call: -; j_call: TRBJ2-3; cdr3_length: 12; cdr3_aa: ASSFRGLADTQY
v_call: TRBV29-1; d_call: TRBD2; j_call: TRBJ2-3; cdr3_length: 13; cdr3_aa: SVQRAGGLSDTQY
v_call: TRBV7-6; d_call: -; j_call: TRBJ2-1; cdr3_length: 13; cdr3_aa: ASSLTPGTTGEQF
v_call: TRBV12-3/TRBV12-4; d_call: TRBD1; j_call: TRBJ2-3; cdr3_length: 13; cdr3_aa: ASSFDRDATDTQY
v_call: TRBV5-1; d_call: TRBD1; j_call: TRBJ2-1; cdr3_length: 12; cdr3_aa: ASSLWTGDNEQF
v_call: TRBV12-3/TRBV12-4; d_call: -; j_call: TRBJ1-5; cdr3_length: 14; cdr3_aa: ASSFGRGRQLQPQH
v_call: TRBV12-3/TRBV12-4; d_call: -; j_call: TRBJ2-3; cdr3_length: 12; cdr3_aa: ASSFTGATDTQY
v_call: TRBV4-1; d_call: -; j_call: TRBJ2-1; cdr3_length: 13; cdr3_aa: ASSTTGSSYNEQF
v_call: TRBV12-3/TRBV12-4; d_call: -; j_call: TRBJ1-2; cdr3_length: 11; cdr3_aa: ASRGADNYGYT
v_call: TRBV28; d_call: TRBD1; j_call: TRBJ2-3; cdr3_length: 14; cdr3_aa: ASSPRTGAFTDTQY
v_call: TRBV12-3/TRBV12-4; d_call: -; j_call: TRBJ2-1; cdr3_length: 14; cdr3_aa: ASSWQTGTTGNEQF
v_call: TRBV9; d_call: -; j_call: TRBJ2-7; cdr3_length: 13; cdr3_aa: ASSVAAVAGYEQY
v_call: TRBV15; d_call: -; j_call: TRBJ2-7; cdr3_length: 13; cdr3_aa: ATSRDLAGIYEQY
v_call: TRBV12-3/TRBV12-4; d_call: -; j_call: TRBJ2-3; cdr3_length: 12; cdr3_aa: ASSFDRITDTQY
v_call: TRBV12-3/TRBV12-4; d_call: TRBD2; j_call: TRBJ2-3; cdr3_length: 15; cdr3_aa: ASSSSFRGGTPDTQY
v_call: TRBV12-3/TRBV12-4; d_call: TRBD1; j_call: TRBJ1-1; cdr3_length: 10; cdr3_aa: ASKGQGTEAF
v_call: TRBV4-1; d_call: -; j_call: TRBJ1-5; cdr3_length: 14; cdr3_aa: ASSNAPRNSNQPQH
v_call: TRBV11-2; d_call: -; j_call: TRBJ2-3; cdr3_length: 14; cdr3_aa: ASSLGIGGGADTQY
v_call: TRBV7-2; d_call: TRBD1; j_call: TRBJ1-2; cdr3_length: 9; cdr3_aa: ASGESGTGI
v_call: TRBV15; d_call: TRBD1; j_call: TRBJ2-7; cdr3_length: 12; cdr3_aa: ATSSPGQGPGQY